Presented here are 17 T cell receptor beta chains from one specimen sequenced in a study of blood T cell repertoires in COVID-19. Repertoires were generated with immunoSEQ multiplex PCR, while TCRdb's copy carries only in-frame clones and drops some. The data hold approximately 360,000 clones, with approximately 88% observed a single time. Sequences were obtained from peripheral blood. The receptor set was obtained from a man aged 35-49 years with acute or convalescent COVID-19.

The rearrangement links TRBV7-9 to TRBJ2-3, with D maybe TRBD2 (5 bases). The V end lost 5 bases, the J end lost 0 bases, and 9 bases lay between the germline ends. The CDR3 has 14 amino acids. Germline-derived CDR1 and CDR2 are SEHNR and FQNEAQ (reference sequence). The CDR3 loop reads CASSQRTSTDTQYF. The CDR3 DNA reads TGTGCCAGCAGCCAGAGGACTAGCACAGATACGCAGTATTTT.

Details on this clone: Other DNA sequences within the sample encode an identical CDR3. The chain employs TRBV18 and TRBJ2-2, with TRBD1 identical over 7 bases. Germline V CDR1 and CDR2: KGHSH, LQKENI. V lost 1 base and J lost 3; bases outside the gene matches: 2. There are 15 residues in the CDR3. DNA for the CDR3: TGTGCCAGCTCACCACGACAGGGCGACACCGGGGAGCTGTTTTTT. It is translated as CASSPRQGDTGELFF. The full variable domain, completed using reference TRBV18 and TRBJ2-2, is NAGVMQNPRHLVRRRGQEARLRCSPMKGHSHVYWYRQLPEEGLKFMVYLQKENIIDESGMPKERFSAEFPKEGPSILRIQQVVRGDSAAYFCASSPRQGDTGELFFGEGSRLTVL.

CDR3 in amino acids: CASSIVMGQEDYSNQPQHF. CDR3 nucleotide sequence: TGTGCCAGTAGTATTGTTATGGGACAGGAGGATTATAGCAATCAGCCCCAGCATTTT. This chain connects TRBV19 to TRBJ1-5; 8 bases are shared with TRBD1. V gave up 3 bases and J gave up 0 bases; unmatched junction bases: 13. The CDR3 loop spans 19 amino acids. Germline V CDR1 and CDR2: LNHDA, SQIVND (reference sequence).

J is TRBJ1-1 and V is TRBV7-2, with no clear D. With 1 base removed from V and 1 base from J, the gap between germline ends came to 7 bases. Germline V CDR1 and CDR2: SGHTA, FQGNSA. CDR3 length equals 14 residues. This CDR3 is CASSLGPGNTEAFF. Here the CDR3 DNA reads TGTGCCAGCAGCTTAGGTCCAGGGAACACTGAAGCTTTCTTT.

Note on this clone: The same CDR3 can be traced to other DNA sequences in this sample. The chain links TRBV18 to TRBJ1-5; TRBD1 is a possible D gene (5 bases). Germline V gene lookup returns CDR1 KGHSH and CDR2 LQKENI. The ends were cut back, 2 bases at V and 7 bases at J, with 9 bases in the middle. The CDR3 runs 13 residues. CDR3 sequence reads: CASSPGGDQPQHF. The CDR3 coding sequence is TGTGCCAGCTCACCAGGAGGGGACCAGCCCCAGCATTTT. Drawing the rest from reference TRBV18 and TRBJ1-5, the complete variable domain is NAGVMQNPRHLVRRRGQEARLRCSPMKGHSHVYWYRQLPEEGLKFMVYLQKENIIDESGMPKERFSAEFPKEGPSILRIQQVVRGDSAAYFCASSPGGDQPQHFGDGTRLSIL.

The chain employs TRBV5-4 and TRBJ1-1; possibly TRBD1 for D (5 bases). There are 13 residues in the CDR3. Trimming removed 7 bases from V and 0 bases from J, with 10 bases in between. Germline CDR1 reads SGHNT; CDR2 reads YYREEE (reference sequence). The CDR3 loop reads CASRRGVNTEAFF. The CDR3 DNA sequence: TGTGCCAGCCGCCGGGGGGTGAACACTGAAGCTTTCTTT. The entire variable domain, with the rest obtained from reference TRBV5-4 and TRBJ1-1, is as follows: ETGVTQSPTHLIKTRGQQVTLRCSSQSGHNTVSWYQQALGQGPQFIFQYYREEENGRGNFPPRFSGLQFPNYSSELNVNALELDDSALYLCASRRGVNTEAFFGQGTRLTVV.

This chain connects TRBV7-2 to TRBJ2-2; D gene unclear. The CDR3 covers 15 residues. V gave up 4 bases and J gave up 1 base, with 10 bases separating them. CDR1 and CDR2 from the germline V gene are SGHTA and FQGNSA. The CDR3 spells CASSSLSGNTGELFF. The DNA of the CDR3 is TGTGCCAGCAGCTCCCTGTCGGGGAACACCGGGGAGCTGTTTTTT.

The V call is TRBV29-1, the J call TRBJ1-2; 10 positions match TRBD1. The CDR3 loop spans 13 amino acids. Germline loops: CDR1 SQVTM, CDR2 ANQGSEA. V gave up 6 bases and J gave up 10 bases; unmatched junction bases: 11. DNA for the CDR3: TGCAGCGTCGCAAGACGGGACAGGGGAATCTACACCTTC. Translated: CSVARRDRGIYTF.

The chain carries TRBV12-3 or TRBV12-4 and TRBJ2-3; no clear D. Trimming removed 4 bases at V and 2 bases at J, with 7 bases between. The CDR3 runs 13 residues. The CDR3 is CASSSLHTDTQYF. CDR3 nucleotide sequence: TGTGCCAGCAGTTCACTCCACACAGATACGCAGTATTTT.

The chain combines TRBV28 with TRBJ2-1; no definite D call. Looked up from germline, CDR1 is MDHEN and CDR2 is SYDVKM. The CDR3 runs 15 residues. The V end was cut by 1 base, the J end by 0 bases, with 7 bases between. The CDR3 is CASSLFLSSYNEQFF. The CDR3 DNA is TGTGCCAGCAGTTTATTTCTTAGCTCCTACAATGAGCAGTTCTTC. Supplemented by reference TRBV28 and TRBJ2-1, the full variable domain reads DVKVTQSSRYLVKRTGEKVFLECVQDMDHENMFWYRQDPGLGLRLIYFSYDVKMKEKGDIPEGYSVSREKKERFSLILESASTNQTSMYLCASSLFLSSYNEQFFGPGTRLTVL.

The chain uses TRBV29-1 and TRBJ2-7, with a possible D match to TRBD2 (6 bases). The CDR3 runs to 14 residues. Trimming removed 7 bases from V and 1 base from J, with 17 bases in between. Germline V CDR1 and CDR2: SQVTM, ANQGSEA. The CDR3 DNA reads TGCAGCGCACTCGGACATGGGAGGTCCTACGAGCAGTACTTC. Translation: CSALGHGRSYEQYF.

This clone was found once. The genes are TRBV29-1 and TRBJ1-5, with D possibly being TRBD1 (5 bases). This CDR3 comprises 13 residues. Trimming removed 4 bases at V and 3 bases at J, with 10 bases between. Looked up from germline, CDR1 is SQVTM and CDR2 is ANQGSEA. The CDR3 sequence: CSVGRGNNQPQHF. The CDR3 DNA follows: TGCAGCGTTGGGCGGGGGAACAATCAGCCCCAGCATTTT.

This clone has just a few counts. The V gene is TRBV29-1, the J gene TRBJ1-2; TRBD1 aligns across 8 bases. The CDR3 contains 15 residues. V trimming: 4 bases; J trimming: 1 base; junction bases outside the gene matches: 8. In germline, CDR1 is SQVTM, CDR2 ANQGSEA. This chain's CDR3 is CSVGAGGTVNYGYTF. The DNA for the CDR3 is TGCAGCGTTGGAGCAGGGGGCACAGTTAACTATGGCTACACCTTC.

This chain links TRBV19 with TRBJ1-5; TRBD1 agrees at 8 bases. Germline CDR1 reads LNHDA; CDR2 reads SQIVND (reference sequence). The J segment lost 4 bases and the V segment lost 4 bases, leaving 6 bases of the junction unmatched. The CDR3 is made up of 15 amino acids. CDR3 in amino acids: CASSKVRQGNQPQHF. DNA for the CDR3: TGTGCCAGTAGTAAGGTGAGACAGGGGAATCAGCCCCAGCATTTT.

This clone has just one count. Here the CDR3 reads CASSEFRGEEGYTF. The CDR3 DNA follows: TGTGCCAGCAGTGAATTCAGGGGAGAAGAGGGCTACACCTTC. This sequence joins TRBV2 and TRBJ1-2; tentative D call: TRBD1 (6 bases). The CDR3 extends over 14 amino acids. Trimming left V 2 bases short and J 8 bases short, with 15 bases between. Germline loops: CDR1 SNHLY, CDR2 FYNNEI.

V and J are TRBV11-2 and TRBJ1-2; D unresolved. This CDR3 has 11 amino acids. V lost 5 bases, J lost 1 base, and 2 bases lay in between. Germline V CDR1 and CDR2: SGHAT, FQNNGV. CDR3 sequence (DNA): TGTGCCAGCAGCCTTAACTATGGCTACACCTTC. Its translation: CASSLNYGYTF.

This clone was seen only a few times. The chain carries TRBV6-5 and TRBJ2-1; TRBD2 matches 11 bases. V lost 8 bases, J lost 6 bases, and 9 bases stayed unmatched. The CDR3 is 15 amino acids. Looked up from germline, CDR1 is MNHEY and CDR2 is SVGAGI. CDR3 nucleotide sequence: TGTGCCAGCTCGAATTTAGCGGGAGGGCCCAATGAGCAGTTCTTC. This gives the protein CASSNLAGGPNEQFF.